This TCR beta chain is from a study of cytotoxic CD8 clonotypes in ibrutinib-treated CLL. Study observations and caveats: Under treatment, the uncommon public clonotypes either contracted or remained stable. Sampling of sustained-remission and progressing patients occurred at differing times. Patients had baseline clonality above age-matched healthy donors, and this clonality moved with circulating CD8+ T-cell counts.

The germline V gene encodes CDR1 LNHDA and CDR2 SQIVND (reference sequence). The CDR3 runs 14 residues. V lost 6 bases to trimming and J lost 3 bases; unmatched junction nucleotides: 7. Clones were sequenced by immunoSEQ multiplex PCR, and TCRdb holds only the in-frame ones, with some missing. The table shows approximately 170,000 clones, with about 88% occurring only once. To note about this clone: What it binds is not known.

This chain joins TRBV19 and TRBJ2-7; 8 positions agree with TRBD2. This sequence originates from a human donor with chronic lymphocytic leukemia. Specimen: PBMCs, collected at disease progression, from a patient treated with ibrutinib. This CDR3 reads CASSQRGTYYEQYF. The DNA of the CDR3 is TGTGCCAGTAGCCAGCGGGGGACCTACTACGAGCAGTACTTC.